The clone carrying this T cell receptor beta chain appeared a few times. The antigen is unknown. Incorporated into the TCR beta cDNA libraries were unique molecular identifiers, which served to reduce PCR and sequencing biases. Via MiXCR, TCRdb re-called the PCR reads, giving one row per CDR3 protein. The profile shows some 690,000 distinct CDR3 sequences, 25% to 30% of them singletons. The sample belongs to a study of post-analysis software for immune sequencing data. Notes on the study in general: In patients, about 5 TRBV segments were more frequent than in controls, with TRBV5-6, TRBV5-1 and TRBV20-1 among them. Same-batch preparations were strongly co-clustered by F measure.

Germline CDR1 reads MNHEY; CDR2 reads SMNVEV (reference sequence). V lost 4 bases to trimming and J lost 0 bases, with 14 bases between them. The CDR3 spans 16 residues. The chain links TRBV27 to TRBJ2-3; a possible D gene is TRBD1 (6 bases). Sequencing was performed on blood. This clonotype originated in a girl under 18 with multiple sclerosis. CDR3 amino acids: CASSSGQISSTDTQYF. The CDR3 DNA is TGTGCCAGCAGTTCCGGACAGATCAGTAGCACAGATACGCAGTATTTT.